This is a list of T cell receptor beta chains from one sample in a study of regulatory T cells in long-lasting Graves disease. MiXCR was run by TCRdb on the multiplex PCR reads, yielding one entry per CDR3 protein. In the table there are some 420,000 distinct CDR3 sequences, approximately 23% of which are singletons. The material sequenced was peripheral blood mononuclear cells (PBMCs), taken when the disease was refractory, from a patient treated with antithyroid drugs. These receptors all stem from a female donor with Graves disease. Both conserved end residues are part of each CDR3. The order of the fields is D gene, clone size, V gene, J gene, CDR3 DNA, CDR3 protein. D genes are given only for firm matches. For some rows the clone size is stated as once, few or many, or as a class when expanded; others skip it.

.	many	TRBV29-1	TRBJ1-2	TGCAGCGTTGAAACGGACCTTAACTATGGCTACACCTTC	CSVETDLNYGYTF
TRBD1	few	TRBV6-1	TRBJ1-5	TGTACCAGCAGCAGACAGGGCTTGCAGCCCCAGCATTTT	CTSSRQGLQPQHF
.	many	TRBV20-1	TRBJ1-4	TGCAGCGTTCCAATTAATGAAAAACTGTTTTTT	CSVPINEKLFF
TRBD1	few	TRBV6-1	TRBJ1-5	TGTGCCAGCACTGACGGGACAGATTATCAGCCCCAGCATTTT	CASTDGTDYQPQHF
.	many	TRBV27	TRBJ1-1	TGTGCCAGCAGCGGTCTGGACACTGAAGCTTTCTTT	CASSGLDTEAFF
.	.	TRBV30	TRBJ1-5	TGTGCCATGGGACCTACTTCATATAGCAATCAGCCCCAGCATTTT	CAMGPTSYSNQPQHF
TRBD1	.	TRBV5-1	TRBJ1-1	TGCGCCAGCAGCACGGACAGGGCCGACACTGAAGCTTTCTTT	CASSTDRADTEAFF
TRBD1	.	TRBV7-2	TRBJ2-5	TGTGCCAGCAGCTTAGGCGAGACAGGGGCCACCAAGACCCAGTACTTC	CASSLGETGATKTQYF
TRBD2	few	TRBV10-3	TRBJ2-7	TGTGCCATCAGTGAGTCGAAGCTCCGCGGGGGAGCGTACGAGCAGTACTTC	CAISESKLRGGAYEQYF
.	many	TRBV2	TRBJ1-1	TGTGCCAGCAGTGATGGCCAGATGAACACTGAAGCTTTCTTT	CASSDGQMNTEAFF
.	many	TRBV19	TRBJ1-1	TGTGCCAGCAGTATACAGGGATTGAACACTGAAGCTTTCTTT	CASSIQGLNTEAFF
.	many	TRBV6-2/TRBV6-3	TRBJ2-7	TGTGCCAGCAGTTACTCGAGGGAATCCTACGAGCAGTACTTC	CASSYSRESYEQYF
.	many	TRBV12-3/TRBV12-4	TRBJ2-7	TGTGCCAGCAGTCGACTCATATCCTACTACGAGCAGTACTTC	CASSRLISYYEQYF
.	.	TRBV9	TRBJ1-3	TGTGCCAGCAGCGCGGGCTTACCTGGAAACACCATATATTTT	CASSAGLPGNTIYF
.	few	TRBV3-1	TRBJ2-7	TGTGCCAGCAGCCAAGCATCGGGGCAGTACTACGAGCAGTACTTC	CASSQASGQYYEQYF
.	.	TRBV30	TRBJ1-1	TGTGCCTGGAGTGTTGGGATAGGGCGGGGCACTGAAGCTTTCTTT	CAWSVGIGRGTEAFF
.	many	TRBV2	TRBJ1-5	TGTGCCAGCAGTGAGGTTTTCCCCTTCCGCATTAGCAATCAGCCCCAGCATTTT	CASSEVFPFRISNQPQHF
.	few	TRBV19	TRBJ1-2	TGTGCCAGTAGTATGCCCCACACCTTC	CASSMPHTF
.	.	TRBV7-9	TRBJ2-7	TGTGCCAGTTCCACCCCGACCCTCTACGAGCAGTACTTC	CASSTPTLYEQYF
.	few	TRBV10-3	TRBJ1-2	TGTGCCATCAGTGATGAGCGGGCGTACTATGGCTACACCTTC	CAISDERAYYGYTF
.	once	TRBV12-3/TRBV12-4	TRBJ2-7	TGTGCCAGCAGCCAAAGGGAAAGGGCCCGCGAGCAGTACTTC	CASSQRERAREQYF
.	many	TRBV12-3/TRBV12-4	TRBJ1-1	TGTGCCAGCACTCTAACGGGGACCACTGAAGCTTTCTTT	CASTLTGTTEAFF
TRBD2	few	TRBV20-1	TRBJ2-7	TGCAGTGCTAGAAGACTAGCGGGGGAACCCTACGAGCAGTACTTC	CSARRLAGEPYEQYF
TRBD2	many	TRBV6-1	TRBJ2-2	TGTGCCAGCAGTCAACGGACTAGAGACACCGGGGAGCTGTTTTTT	CASSQRTRDTGELFF
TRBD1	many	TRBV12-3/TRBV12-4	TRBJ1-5	TGTGCCAGCAGCGGGACAGGGGTTCAGCCCCAGCATTTT	CASSGTGVQPQHF
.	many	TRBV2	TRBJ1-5	TGTGCCAGCAGTGACAGTTATAGCAATCAGCCCCAGCATTTT	CASSDSYSNQPQHF
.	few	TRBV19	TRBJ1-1	TGTGCCAGTAGTATACCCCCGCCAGGGGACACTGAAGCTTTCTTT	CASSIPPPGDTEAFF
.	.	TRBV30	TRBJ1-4	TGTGCCTGGAGTGGCTCCGGGACGGGCGGGGAAAAACTGTTTTTT	CAWSGSGTGGEKLFF
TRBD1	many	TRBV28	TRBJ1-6	TGTGCCAGCACCGACGGACAGGGCCAATCACCCCTCCACTTT	CASTDGQGQSPLHF
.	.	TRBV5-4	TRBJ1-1	TGTGCCAGCAGCAATCCGGGACCGGTAGCTTTCTTT	CASSNPGPVAFF
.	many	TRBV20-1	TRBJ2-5	TGCAGTGCTAGAGATCTGGGGGGCCAAGAGACCCAGTACTTC	CSARDLGGQETQYF
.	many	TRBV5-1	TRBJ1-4	TGCGCCAGCAGCATCGGACAGCGGGATGAAAAACTGTTTTTT	CASSIGQRDEKLFF
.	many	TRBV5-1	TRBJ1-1	TGCGCCAGCAGCTTATTTGGAAGGGGGGACACTGAAGCTTTCTTT	CASSLFGRGDTEAFF
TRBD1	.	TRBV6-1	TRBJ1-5	TGTGCCAGCACTAAGGGACAGGGAGAACGACAGCCCCAGCATTTT	CASTKGQGERQPQHF
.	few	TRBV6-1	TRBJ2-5	TGTGCCAGCGGGGGCTCGGTTTTGACCCAGTACTTC	CASGGSVLTQYF
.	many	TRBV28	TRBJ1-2	TGTGCCAGCGGATCCGCGGTCAGGAACTATGGCTACACCTTC	CASGSAVRNYGYTF
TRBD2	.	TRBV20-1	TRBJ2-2	TGCAGTGCTAGAGTTGTTCGGGGGGATTTGAACACCGGGGAGCTGTTTTTT	CSARVVRGDLNTGELFF
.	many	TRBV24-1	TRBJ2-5	TGTGCCACCAGTGATCACCCAGCCACACGGAAAGAGACCCAGTACTTC	CATSDHPATRKETQYF
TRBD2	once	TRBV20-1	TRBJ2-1	TGCAGTGCTAGGACTAGCGGGGAGGCCACCTACAATGAGCAGTTCTTC	CSARTSGEATYNEQFF
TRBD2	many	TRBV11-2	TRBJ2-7	TGTGCCAGCAGCCAGGCCCGGGCTAGCGGGCGTTTCTCCTACGAGCAGTACTTC	CASSQARASGRFSYEQYF
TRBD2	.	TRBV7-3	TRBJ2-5	TGTGCCAGCAGCGTTGGGACTAGCGGGGAAGAGACCCAGTACTTC	CASSVGTSGEETQYF
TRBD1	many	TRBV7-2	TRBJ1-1	TGTGCCAGCAGGTACCGACAGGGGGGCAACACTGAAGCTTTCTTT	CASRYRQGGNTEAFF
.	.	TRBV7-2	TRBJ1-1	TGTGCCAGCAGCTTATTGAGTCTGGGGGGGGCGGGGAACACTGAAGCTTTCTTT	CASSLLSLGGAGNTEAFF
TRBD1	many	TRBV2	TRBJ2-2	TGTGCCAGCAGTGAAAGGGGGCTGACCGGGGAGCTGTTTTTT	CASSERGLTGELFF
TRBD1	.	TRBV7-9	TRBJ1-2	TGTGCCAGCTACAGGGGTAACTATGGCTACACCTTC	CASYRGNYGYTF
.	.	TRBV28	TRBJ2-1	TGTGCCAGCAGTTTGGTCGACTCCTACGAGCAGTTCTTC	CASSLVDSYEQFF
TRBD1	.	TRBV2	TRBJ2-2	TGTGCCAGCACCAACAGGGGAAACACCGGGGAGCTGTTTTTT	CASTNRGNTGELFF
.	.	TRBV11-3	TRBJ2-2	TGTGCCAGCAGCCCGTGGGCCAACACCGGGGAGCTGTTTTTT	CASSPWANTGELFF
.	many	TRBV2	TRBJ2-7	TGTGCCAGCACAGGGGAGTACGAGCAGTACTTC	CASTGEYEQYF
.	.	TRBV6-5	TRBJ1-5	TGTGCCAGCAGTACTCGACAGAATAGCAATCAGCCCCAGCATTTT	CASSTRQNSNQPQHF
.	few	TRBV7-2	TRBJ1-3	TGTGCCAGCAGCTTAGTCCGCACAGTCGGTGTTGGAAACACCATATATTTT	CASSLVRTVGVGNTIYF
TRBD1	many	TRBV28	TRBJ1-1	TGTGCCAGCAGTTCGTTCAGGGGGAGCACTGAAGCTTTCTTT	CASSSFRGSTEAFF
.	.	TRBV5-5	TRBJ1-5	TGTGCCAGCAGCTTGGGTTTGGCAGGCAATCAGCCCCAGCATTTT	CASSLGLAGNQPQHF
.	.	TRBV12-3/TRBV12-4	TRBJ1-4	TGTGCCAGCAGTTTGCGGCGAAGTCCCGCAACTAATGAAAAACTGTTTTTT	CASSLRRSPATNEKLFF
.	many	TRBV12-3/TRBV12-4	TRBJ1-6	TGTGCCAGCAGCCAAGCGGGGGCCGCCTATTCACCCCTCCACTTT	CASSQAGAAYSPLHF
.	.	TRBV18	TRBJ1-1	TGTGCCAGCTCAGACGGGATGAACACTGAAGCTTTCTTT	CASSDGMNTEAFF
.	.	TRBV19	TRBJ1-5	TGTGCCAGTAGTATAGAGACAAGGCAGGTTGGACAGCCCCAGCATTTT	CASSIETRQVGQPQHF
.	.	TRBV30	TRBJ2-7	TGTGCCTGGAGTGACAGAAAACCGACCTACGAGCAGTACTTC	CAWSDRKPTYEQYF
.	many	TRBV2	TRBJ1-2	TGTGCCAGCAGTGAAGAGTCGCGGAACTATGGCTACACCTTC	CASSEESRNYGYTF